This passage covers 6 T cell receptor beta chains from one sample sequenced in a study of CD8 T cells in ankylosing spondylitis (dated by TCRdb to about 2017). Findings and caveats that apply to the study as a whole: Blood from ankylosing spondylitis patients appeared to be characterized by a TCR beta motif composed of 7 to 9 highly homologous amino acid variants.

Antigen specificity for these receptors is unknown. The library was obtained by 5' RACE. The instrument was an Illumina HiSeq 2500. TCRdb's own reprocessing of the public reads used fastp at Q25 and MiXCR and kept productive beta chains. Rows matching on CDR3 protein sequence are summarized as one entry with the most common DNA and genes. In this sample the table shows fewer than 550,000 distinct CDR3 sequences, 5.3% of which occur a single time. The ten largest clones capture approximately 4% of the sample. The sample taken for sequencing was blood, either unsorted or a sorted T cell fraction (not recorded which). These TCRs come from a male donor with ankylosing spondylitis.

Ten or more counts support this clonotype. This chain uses TRBV29-1 with TRBJ2-2; tentative D call: TRBD2 (6 bases). The CDR3 runs 17 residues. CDR1 and CDR2 from the germline V gene are SQVTM and ANQGSEA. V lost 2 bases, J lost 3 bases, and 19 bases lay in between. CDR3 nucleotide sequence: TGCAGCGTTGAATTAGGAGGGGACCGAGGACACACCGGGGAGCTGTTTTTT. It codes for CSVELGGDRGHTGELFF.

At least ten counts were recorded for this clonotype. V is TRBV29-1 and J is TRBJ1-4; D remains ambiguous. V was pared by 3 bases and J by 0 bases, with 17 bases between. There are 17 residues in the CDR3. The germline CDR1 and CDR2 sequences are SQVTM and ANQGSEA. In DNA, the CDR3 is TGCAGCGTTGAGGCGCCTGGAGAGTGGACAACTAATGAAAAACTGTTTTTT. Protein product: CSVEAPGEWTTNEKLFF.

This clonotype has a count of ten or more. The rearrangement links TRBV30 to TRBJ2-7; D is ambiguous. Germline V lookup: CDR1 GTSNPN, CDR2 SVGIG (reference sequence). V was clipped by 4 bases and J by 0 bases, with 10 bases between them. The CDR3 length is 13 residues. CDR3 region: CAWNRQDSYEQYF. The CDR3 DNA follows: TGTGCCTGGAACCGGCAGGACTCCTACGAGCAGTACTTC.

The chain combines TRBV20-1 with TRBJ2-7; the match to TRBD2 covers 7 bases. The CDR3 sequence is 16 residues long. J lost 0 bases, V lost 0 bases, and 8 bases had no gene match. Per germline, CDR1 DFQATT and CDR2 SNEGSKA (reference sequence). This CDR3 reads CSARDSGTNVSYEQYF. DNA for the CDR3: TGCAGTGCTAGAGACTCCGGGACTAACGTCTCCTACGAGCAGTACTTC.

This clonotype has a count of ten or more. This sequence joins TRBV7-9 and TRBJ1-5, with 7 bases aligning to TRBD1. The trim removed 5 bases at V and 6 bases at J, leaving 4 bases unmatched. CDR3 length equals 13 residues. Germline-derived CDR1 and CDR2 are SEHNR and FQNEAQ (reference sequence). As DNA, the CDR3 is TGTGCCAGCAGCCACAGGGGACGTCAGCCCCAGCATTTT. Amino acid sequence: CASSHRGRQPQHF.

This clonotype has ten or more counts. The V call is TRBV12-3 or TRBV12-4, the J call TRBJ1-2, with 7 positions matching TRBD1. The CDR3 runs 12 residues. Trimming removed 7 bases from V and 8 bases from J; junction bases left unmatched: 7. As DNA, the CDR3 is TGTGCCAGCAATGACAGGGTTGGGGGCTACACCTTC. Residues: CASNDRVGGYTF.